Sequencing of this T cell receptor beta chain was carried out in a study of shared clonotypes between healthy human individuals. Points on this clone: As yet, its antigen is unknown.

Losses at the gene ends were 2 bases for V and 5 bases for J; bases not matched to a gene: 6. This CDR3 is 14 amino acids long. Germline V lookup: CDR1 LGHNA, CDR2 YNFKEQ. Study-wide results and caveats: Sequencing depth was predicted to influence how clonotypes are shared among donors. Memory subsets had estimated richness that was generally smaller than that of naive subsets. A handful of donors had 4% to 6.5% of their naive CD4 clonotypes in common.

What CD8 memory combined were CD45RO+ cells and CCR7-negative CD45RA+ TemRA cells. The table came from immunoSEQ multiplex PCR; TCRdb's copy has only in-frame clones and leaves some out. This sample yields approximately 710,000 clones, of which roughly 91% are seen a single time; about 33% belongs to the top ten. Sequencing input: memory CD8+ T cells from PBMCs. Subset here: CD45RO+ cells pooled with CCR7-negative TemRA cells. This chain uses TRBV4-2 with TRBJ2-7, with TRBD2 matching 7 bases. The origin of this receptor is a man aged 18 to 29 in good health. Some clones in this sample may be carry-over from other donors' samples. The CDR3 sequence is CASSQRAGLDEQYF. The CDR3 DNA sequence: TGTGCCAGCAGCCAACGAGCGGGACTCGACGAGCAGTACTTC.